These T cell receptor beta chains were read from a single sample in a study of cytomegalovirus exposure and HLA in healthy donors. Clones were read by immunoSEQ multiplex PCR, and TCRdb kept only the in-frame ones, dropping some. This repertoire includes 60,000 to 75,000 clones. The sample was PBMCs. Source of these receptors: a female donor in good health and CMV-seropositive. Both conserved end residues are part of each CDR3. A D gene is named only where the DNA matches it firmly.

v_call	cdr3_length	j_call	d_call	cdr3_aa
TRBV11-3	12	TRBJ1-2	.	CASSLLGQYYTF
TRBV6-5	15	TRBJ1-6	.	CASKLDRNFNSPLHF
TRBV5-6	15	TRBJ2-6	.	CASSLMEAGANVLTF
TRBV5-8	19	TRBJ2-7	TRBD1	CASSTRRLTGDFNLSEQYF
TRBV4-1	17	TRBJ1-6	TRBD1	CASSHGGSGGAYSPLHF
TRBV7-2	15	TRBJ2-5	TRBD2	CASRPPGLAAETQYF
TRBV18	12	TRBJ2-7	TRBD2	CASSRTSGVPYF
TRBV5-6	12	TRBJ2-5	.	CASTRQFGTQYF
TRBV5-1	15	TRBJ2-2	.	CASTQESPNTGELFF
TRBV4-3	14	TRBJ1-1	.	CASSQDVVRAEAFF
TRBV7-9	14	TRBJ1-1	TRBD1	CASSLTGVNTEAFF
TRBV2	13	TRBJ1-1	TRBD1	CASTGQGNTEAFF
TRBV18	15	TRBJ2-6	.	CATTSGGPGANVLTF
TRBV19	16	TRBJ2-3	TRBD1	CASGGQGISMADTQYF
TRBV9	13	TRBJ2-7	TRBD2	CASSVDGGGEQYF
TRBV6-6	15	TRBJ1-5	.	CASNKRGGTGQPQHF
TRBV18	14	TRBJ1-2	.	CASSPDRANYGYTF
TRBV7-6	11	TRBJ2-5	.	CARSLQETQYF
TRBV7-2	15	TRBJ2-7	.	CASRGTNGKGYEQYF
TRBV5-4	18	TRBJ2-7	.	CASSLPGGYGVSVHEQYF
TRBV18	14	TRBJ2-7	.	CASSPPRGGYEQYF
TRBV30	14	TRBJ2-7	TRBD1	CAWTARTGAYEQYF
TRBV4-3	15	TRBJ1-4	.	CASSQLEGTGEKLFF
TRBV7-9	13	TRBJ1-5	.	CASSREANQPQHF
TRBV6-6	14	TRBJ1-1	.	CASSPLQGTTEAFF
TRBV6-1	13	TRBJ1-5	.	CASTPGLRQPQHF
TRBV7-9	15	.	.	CASSLSTGPFYEQYF
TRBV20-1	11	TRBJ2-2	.	CSAATAGELFF
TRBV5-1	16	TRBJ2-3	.	CASSLGILGSADTQYF
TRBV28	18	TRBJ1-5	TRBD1	CASSHSRDRVAAHQPQHF
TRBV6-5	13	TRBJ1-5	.	CASSYGGGQPQHF
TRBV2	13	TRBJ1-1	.	CASSEVDRAEAFF